The clone carrying this TCR beta chain has a handful of counts. Its target is unknown. This CDR3 is built from 19 residues. The trim removed 0 bases at V and 2 bases at J, leaving 7 bases unmatched. Germline V CDR1 and CDR2: MNHEY, SVGAGI. TCRdb processed the 5' RACE reads anew with MiXCR; each CDR3 protein has one entry. The sample carries approximately 1.8 million distinct CDR3 sequences, about 32% recorded once. The data originate from a study of identical twins. Study conclusions and caveats: There were fewer insertions in abundant cord blood beta clonotypes, but memory repertoires showed no such pattern. Models came in too low on out-of-frame TCR alpha sharing in monozygotic twins. Beta out-of-frame sequences showed weaker excess twin sharing. Low generation-probability sequences were in excess among twin-shared out-of-frame alpha sequences.

This sequence joins TRBV6-5 and TRBJ2-7; 16 bases are a match to TRBD2. This clonotype originated in a newborn girl in good health. Sequenced sample: cord blood. In nucleotides, the CDR3 is TGTGCCAGCAGTTACTCGGGACAGGGGACTAGCGGGAGGGCCTACGAGCAGTACTTC. Translating it yields CASSYSGQGTSGRAYEQYF.